The T cell receptor beta chain described here comes from a study of OX40 agonist ivuxolimab in advanced cancers. About the research overall: The patients received ivuxolimab by intravenous route every 2 weeks at 0.01 to 10 mg/kg.

Study outcomes and limitations: Compared with others, partial responders at 0.1-3.0 mg/kg displayed clonal expansion among the lowest.

CDR1 is MRHNA and CDR2 is SNTAGT in the germline V gene. V shed 2 bases, J shed 7 bases, and the junction held 0 bases outside the gene matches. The CDR3 runs 14 residues. Details on this clone: Its antigen is as yet unknown.

The assay was immunoSEQ multiplex PCR, and TCRdb's table has in-frame clones only and misses some. The table includes 30,000 to 40,000 clones, less than 85% detected once. The sequence was collected from an adult with an advanced solid tumor such as melanoma, head and neck, liver or kidney cancer. The material was CD4+ or CD8+ T cells sorted from blood, obtained in a trial of the OX40 agonist ivuxolimab. The chain uses TRBV6-4 and TRBJ2-1; 12 bases match TRBD2. CDR3 in DNA: TGTGCCAGCAGTGACGGACTAGCGGGGAATGAGCAGTTCTTC. Amino acid sequence: CASSDGLAGNEQFF.